Below, one T cell receptor beta chain is given with its context. The CDR3 runs to 16 residues. Looked up from germline, CDR1 is MNHNS and CDR2 is SASEGT. V dropped 4 bases and J dropped 1; count of bases not matched to a gene: 6. These data belong to a study of blood T cell repertoires in COVID-19. Study at large: Collection of acute and convalescent COVID-19 samples took place in the United States, Italy and Spain. In each case, the material was cDNA or gDNA derived from T cells, B-cell-depleted T cells, or PBMCs.

Original analysis: Amplification of reference gene primers was used by the study to estimate nucleated cell counts. Profiling relied on immunoSEQ multiplex PCR, and the TCRdb table lists in-frame clones only, not all of them. V and J calls and clone size are as listed in that table; D and trimming were resolved from the DNA. Here the sample spans a few hundred thousand clones, over 75% being singletons. Sequencing was performed on PBMCs or T cells enriched from blood (not recorded which). The chain combines TRBV6-1 with TRBJ2-1; TRBD2 matches at 8 bases. The TCR was taken from a woman between 35 and 50 years old with acute COVID-19. The CDR3 reads CASSVATSGSYNEQFF. The DNA for the CDR3 is TGTGCCAGCAGTGTGGCAACTAGCGGTTCCTACAATGAGCAGTTCTTC.